The entry below describes one TCR beta chain. Its recognized antigen is unknown. No much larger clone is present one base from it, and per-base qualities are unavailable. Collaborating institutions collected whole blood in K2EDTA tubes following their own protocols. For TCRbeta analysis, collaborators shipped samples as frozen whole blood, isolated PBMCs, or DNA extracted from either of those sample types. This sample was included in a study of blood T cell repertoires in COVID-19 (dated by TCRdb to 2020 to 2022). Background on the whole study: The collaborator samples originated in the United States, Italy and Spain and spanned the acute and convalescent phases of COVID-19. Subjects who had been exposed to COVID-19, were actively infected with it, or had recovered from it provided the deeply sampled blood TCRbeta repertoires that made up the dataset. The material from the prospective study consisted of cDNA or gDNA derived from T cells, B-cell-depleted T cells, or PBMCs. Samples came from the ongoing ImmuneRACE study (first 160 participants) plus 1,254 subjects from 6 global collaborators. Sample metadata almost always included a de-identified subject ID, COVID-19 status, age in years and sex. Where HLA class I and class II types were available, the types were taken from metadata supplied by the sample provider, not from assay-based typing. The repertoires were made available in a free public database intended to serve as a resource for research on the immune response to SARS-CoV-2. General study outcomes and caveats: The amount of clinical and demographic metadata varied by source and participant and was provided uncurated.

Including cysteine and phenylalanine, the CDR3 has 15 amino acids. The sequence is cut down to CDR3 DNA, 45 bases in frame from base 1. V ends up 4 bases short and J 1 base short, with an unmatched junction base count of 5. CDR1 SQVTM and CDR2 ANQGSEA were looked up in the germline V gene. The immunoSEQ Assay, a bias-controlled multiplex PCR, was used to amplify TCRbeta CDR3 regions from genomic DNA. The paper's data handling went like this. Within the assay, amplification of reference gene primers was used to estimate how many nucleated cells each sample contained. Sequence reads were collapsed and filtered to measure the absolute abundance of every unique TCRbeta CDR3 rearrangement. For each sample, productive Simpson clonality was calculated as the square root of Simpson's diversity index across productive rearrangements. TCRdb mirrors the immuneACCESS table, restricted to in-frame sequences. Some clones are absent from its copies; in checked studies, under half trace to an unresolved V gene, and the reason for the others is unknown. V, J and clone size reflect that table, while D and trimming were determined from the DNA. The table for this sample lists around 140,000 clones; 84% of them were counted only once. The ten largest clones add up to over 1.1% of the sample.

Sample: peripheral blood. The clonotype was recovered from a man in his 60s with acute or convalescent COVID-19. This chain joins TRBV29-1 to TRBJ2-3; 10 junctional bases match TRBD2. The sequenced DNA is TGCAGCGTTGCCCCCGGGACTAGCGGCACAGATACGCAGTATTTT. Its translation reads: CSVAPGTSGTDTQYF.